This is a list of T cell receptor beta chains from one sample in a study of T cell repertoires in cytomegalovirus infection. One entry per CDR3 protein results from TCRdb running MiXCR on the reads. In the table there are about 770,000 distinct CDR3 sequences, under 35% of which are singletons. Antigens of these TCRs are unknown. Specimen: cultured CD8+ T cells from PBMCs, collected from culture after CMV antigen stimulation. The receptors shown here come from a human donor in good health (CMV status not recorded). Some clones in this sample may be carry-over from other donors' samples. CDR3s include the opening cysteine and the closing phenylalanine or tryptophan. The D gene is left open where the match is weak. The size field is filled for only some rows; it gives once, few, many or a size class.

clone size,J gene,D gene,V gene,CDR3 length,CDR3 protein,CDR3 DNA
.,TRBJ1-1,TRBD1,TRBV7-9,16,CASSPGQGEGYTEAFF,TGTGCCAGCAGCCCGGGACAGGGGGAAGGATATACTGAAGCTTTCTTT
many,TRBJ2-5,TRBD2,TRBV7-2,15,CASSLGTSGSETQYF,TGTGCCAGCAGCTTAGGGACTAGCGGGTCAGAGACCCAGTACTTC
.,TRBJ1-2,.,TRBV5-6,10,CASGGLGYTF,TGTGCCAGCGGTGGATTGGGCTACACCTTC
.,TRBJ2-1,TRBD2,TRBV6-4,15,CASSDGAGGDNEQFF,TGTGCCAGCAGTGACGGAGCGGGGGGGGACAATGAGCAGTTCTTC
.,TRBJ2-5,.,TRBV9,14,CASSVRPNQETQYF,TGTGCCAGCAGCGTAAGGCCGAACCAAGAGACCCAGTACTTC
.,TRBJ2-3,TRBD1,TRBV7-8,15,CASSLVTGGPDTQYF,TGTGCCAGCAGCTTAGTGACAGGGGGTCCAGATACGCAGTATTTT
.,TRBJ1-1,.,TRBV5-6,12,CASSLTDREAFF,TGTGCCAGCAGCTTGACAGACAGGGAAGCTTTCTTT
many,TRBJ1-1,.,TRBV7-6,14,CASSLAPGRPEAFF,TGTGCCAGCAGCTTAGCCCCAGGGAGACCTGAAGCTTTCTTT
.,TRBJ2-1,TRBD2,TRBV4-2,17,CASSPRGLAGDYNEQFF,TGTGCCAGCAGCCCAAGAGGGCTAGCGGGGGATTACAATGAGCAGTTCTTC
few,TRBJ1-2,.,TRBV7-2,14,CASILSGKVYGYTF,TGTGCCAGCATTCTCTCAGGGAAGGTCTATGGCTACACCTTC
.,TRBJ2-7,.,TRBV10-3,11,CAIRDSGEQYF,TGTGCCATCAGAGACAGTGGCGAGCAGTACTTC
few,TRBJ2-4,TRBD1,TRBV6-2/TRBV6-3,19,CASSYSETGGFLAKNIQYF,TGTGCCAGCAGTTACTCCGAGACAGGGGGTTTTCTAGCCAAAAACATTCAGTACTTC
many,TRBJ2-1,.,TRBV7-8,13,CASSLEPPDEQFF,TGTGCCAGCAGCTTAGAACCCCCTGATGAGCAGTTCTTC
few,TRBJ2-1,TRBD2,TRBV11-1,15,CASSWFGGAGNEQFF,TGTGCCAGCAGCTGGTTCGGGGGGGCGGGGAATGAGCAGTTCTTC
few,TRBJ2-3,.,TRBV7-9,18,CASSFRQLLRYSTDTQYF,TGTGCCAGCAGTTTCCGACAGTTACTCCGATATAGCACAGATACGCAGTATTTT
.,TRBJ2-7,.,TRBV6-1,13,CASSEELSYEQYF,TGTGCCAGCAGTGAAGAGTTGTCCTACGAGCAGTACTTC
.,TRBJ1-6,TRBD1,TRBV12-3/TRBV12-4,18,CASSQDRIPYSYNSPLHF,TGTGCCAGCAGTCAGGACAGGATACCGTACTCCTATAATTCACCCCTCCACTTT
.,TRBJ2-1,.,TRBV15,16,CATSRAPENSYNEQFF,TGTGCCACCAGCAGAGCACCAGAGAACTCCTACAATGAGCAGTTCTTC